This T cell receptor (beta chain) stems from a study of blood T cell repertoires in COVID-19. The overall study: Some COVID-19 samples were acute and others convalescent; all came from the United States, Italy and Spain.

Authors' analysis steps: Reference gene primers were amplified, and this amplification served to estimate nucleated cell counts. The protocol was immunoSEQ multiplex PCR, while the TCRdb copy is restricted to in-frame clones and leaves out a portion. D and trimming come from the DNA, and the V and J calls and clone size come from that table. The repertoire holds about 400,000 clones, with more than 80% as singletons. This clone appeared once. The CDR3 length is 12 residues. V was pared by 8 bases and J by 5 bases, with 5 bases of the junction left unmatched. This chain connects TRBV12-3 or TRBV12-4 to TRBJ1-2; 7 bases map to TRBD1. The sequencing input was peripheral blood. This clonotype was sampled from a man aged 40-50 years with acute or convalescent COVID-19. DNA of the CDR3: TGTGCCAGCGGACAGGCGGGGTATGGCTACACCTTC. This encodes CASGQAGYGYTF.